This T cell receptor (beta chain) derives from a study of shared clonotypes between healthy human individuals. Study overall: The plates for each donor numbered three CD4 naive, three CD4 memory, two CD8 naive and one CD8 memory. Findings of the study overall: Among donors, sharing of clonotypes was expected to be affected by sequencing depth.

Each cell subset's genomic DNA was divided evenly among several immunoSEQ plates. Sorted-subset replicate PCRs used approximately 180 ng of genomic DNA. This amount corresponded to tens of thousands of T cell genomes. TCRdb's table, derived via immunoSEQ multiplex PCR, lists solely in-frame clones and lacks some. The table includes 1.5 million to 1.9 million clones, approximately 98% detected once. Details on this clone: What it recognizes is unknown.

V lost 3 bases to trimming and J lost 3 bases; unmatched junction nucleotides: 10. CDR1 SGDLS and CDR2 YYNGEE come from the germline V gene. The CDR3 length is 17 residues. The gene calls are TRBV9 and TRBJ2-1, with 9 nucleotides matching TRBD2. The receptor was derived from a man between 25 and 39 years old in good health. Sequenced material: naive CD4+ T cells sorted from blood. Subset here: CD45RA+ positively selected. CDR3: CASSETPLAGVYNEQFF. As DNA, the CDR3 is TGTGCCAGCAGCGAGACCCCCTTAGCGGGAGTCTACAATGAGCAGTTCTTC.